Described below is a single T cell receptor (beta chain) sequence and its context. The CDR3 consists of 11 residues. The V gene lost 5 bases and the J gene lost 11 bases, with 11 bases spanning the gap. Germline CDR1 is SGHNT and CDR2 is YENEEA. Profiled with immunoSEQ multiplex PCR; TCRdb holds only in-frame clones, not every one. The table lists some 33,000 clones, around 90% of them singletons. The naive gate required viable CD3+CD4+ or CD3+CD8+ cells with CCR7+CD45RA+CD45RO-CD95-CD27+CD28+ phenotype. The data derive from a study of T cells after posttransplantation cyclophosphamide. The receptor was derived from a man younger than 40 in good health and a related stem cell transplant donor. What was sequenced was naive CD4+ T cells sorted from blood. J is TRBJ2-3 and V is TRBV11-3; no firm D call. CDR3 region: CASSLTQEQYF. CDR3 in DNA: TGTGCCAGCAGCCTCACCCAGGAGCAGTATTTT.